The 28 T cell receptor beta chains presented below share a single source sample, sequenced in a study of cytomegalovirus exposure and HLA in healthy donors. Primers: 60 Vbeta forward and 13 Jbeta reverse. Here immunoSEQ multiplex PCR was the method, and the copy in TCRdb shows in-frame clones only, minus some. Of 150,000 to 180,000 clones in the sample, roughly three quarters were seen once. The sequencing sample was made of PBMCs. Receptors were obtained from a man younger than 40 in good health and CMV-seropositive.

This chain connects TRBV18 to TRBJ1-5; D is ambiguous. The V end was cut by 3 bases, the J end by 0 bases, with 6 bases between. CDR1 and CDR2 (germline): KGHSH, LQKENI. The CDR3 length is 14 residues. The CDR3 is CASSPAHSNQPQHF. DNA for the CDR3: TGTGCCAGCTCACCTGCACATAGCAATCAGCCCCAGCATTTT.

The chain carries TRBV9 and TRBJ2-1; TRBD2 matches 13 bases. CDR3 size: 15 residues. V was clipped by 3 bases and J by 10 bases; unmatched bases: 7. Germline V gene lookup returns CDR1 SGDLS and CDR2 YYNGEE. The CDR3 nucleotides are TGTGCCAGCAGCGGGACTAGCGGGGGACACGCCGAGCAGTTCTTC. This translates into CASSGTSGGHAEQFF.

Concerning this clone itself: An end of the junction does not agree with germline; a read error may underlie this. The chain has TRBV7-2 and TRBJ2-7; 10 bases agree with TRBD2. The CDR3 is 16 residues long. Germline loops: CDR1 SGHTA, CDR2 FQGNSA. This CDR3 is CAGSPYSSGSSYEQYF. The CDR3, as DNA: TGTGCCGGCAGCCCTTACTCTAGCGGGAGCTCCTACGAGCAGTACTTC.

This sequence joins TRBV7-9 and TRBJ2-5, with D perhaps matching TRBD1 (5 bases). The assigned J gene may be wrong: the sequence end matches TRBJ2-7 better. The CDR3 is 15 amino acids. Germline V gene lookup returns CDR1 SEHNR and CDR2 FQNEAQ (reference sequence). The CDR3 DNA reads as TGTGCCAGCAGTAATCCCGGCAGCACAGGCTACGAGCAGTACTTC. Its translation: CASSNPGSTGYEQYF.

The chain has TRBV28 and TRBJ1-1; no reliable D call. The CDR3 consists of 11 residues. V gave up 4 bases and J gave up 8 bases, with 8 bases separating them. The V gene's germline CDR1 is MDHEN and CDR2 SYDVKM. The CDR3 reads CASSWRSEAFF. CDR3 coding DNA: TGTGCCAGCAGTTGGAGGAGCGAAGCTTTCTTT.

This chain joins TRBV2 and TRBJ1-2; maybe TRBD1 (5 bases). This CDR3 comprises 13 residues. Germline-derived CDR1 and CDR2 are SNHLY and FYNNEI. Trimming took off 2 bases at V and 8 bases at J, with 12 bases between the two ends. CDR3 sequence reads: CASSETRWGGYTF. The CDR3 DNA sequence: TGTGCCAGCAGTGAAACAAGGTGGGGCGGCTACACCTTC.

This clone was observed once. The chain links TRBV15 to TRBJ2-7, with D tentatively TRBD1 (7 bases). The CDR3 length is 14 residues. From germline, CDR1 is LNHNV and CDR2 YYDKDF (reference sequence). Trimming pared 1 base from V and 2 bases from J, leaving 9 bases between. The CDR3 nucleotides are TGTGCCACCAGCAGAGCCAGGGGGGCCTACGAGCAGTACTTC. Protein: CATSRARGAYEQYF.

This chain links TRBV7-8 with TRBJ2-5, with 7 nucleotides matching TRBD1. The DNA end is a closer match to TRBJ2-7, so the J assignment may be wrong. This CDR3 region has 15 residues. Germline V gene lookup returns CDR1 SGHVS and CDR2 FQNEAQ. CDR3 sequence: CASSDRQGHSYEQYF. In DNA, the CDR3 is TGTGCCAGCAGCGATCGACAGGGACACTCCTACGAGCAGTACTTC.

The rearrangement links TRBV5-1 to TRBJ1-2; 8 bases fit TRBD1. Germline CDR1 is SGHRS and CDR2 is YFSETQ. This CDR3 has 16 residues. V dropped 4 bases and J dropped 0; count of bases not matched to a gene: 8. The CDR3 DNA sequence: TGCGCCAGCAGCACGGGACAGGTCCAAGCTAACTATGGCTACACCTTC. Translation: CASSTGQVQANYGYTF.

V gene TRBV19 combines with J gene TRBJ2-7, with 10 bases matching TRBD2. From germline, CDR1 is LNHDA and CDR2 SQIVND (reference sequence). This CDR3 comprises 15 residues. V shed 1 base and J 0 bases; nucleotides not matched to a gene: 0. CDR3 in DNA: TGTGCCAGTAGTATAGCTAGCGGGAGCTCCTACGAGCAGTACTTC. It yields the protein CASSIASGSSYEQYF. Looking up the rest from reference TRBV19 and TRBJ2-7 gives the full variable domain: DGGITQSPKYLFRKEGQNVTLSCEQNLNHDAMYWYRQDPGQGLRLIYYSQIVNDFQKGDIAEGYSVSREKKESFPLTVTSAQKNPTAFYLCASSIASGSSYEQYFGPGTRLTVT.

The V gene is TRBV7-2, the J gene TRBJ1-4; D is possibly TRBD1 (5 bases). The CDR3 contains 15 residues. From germline, CDR1 is SGHTA and CDR2 FQGNSA. V dropped 5 bases and J dropped 8 bases, with 18 bases sitting between them. CDR3 residues: CASSPLAGRTEKLFF. CDR3 coding DNA: TGTGCCAGCAGCCCCTTGGCGGGACGGACCGAAAAACTGTTTTTT.

This chain joins TRBV7-3 and TRBJ2-1, with 7 nucleotides matching TRBD1. After removal of 5 bases from V and 0 bases from J, the junction contained 4 bases not matched to a gene. Looked up from germline, CDR1 is SGHTA and CDR2 is FQGTGA. The CDR3 has 15 amino acids. The CDR3 region has the DNA TGTGCCAGCAGCACCCGACAGGGCTCCTACAATGAGCAGTTCTTC. Its protein product is CASSTRQGSYNEQFF. Full variable domain (rest looked up from reference TRBV7-3 and TRBJ2-1): GAGVSQTPSNKVTEKGKYVELRCDPISGHTALYWYRQSLGQGPEFLIYFQGTGAADDSGLPNDRFFAVRPEGSVSTLKIQRTERGDSAVYLCASSTRQGSYNEQFFGPGTRLTVL.

V usage is TRBV6-6 and J usage is TRBJ2-1; 10 bases match TRBD2. V dropped 0 bases and J dropped 10; count of bases not matched to a gene: 9. CDR1 MNHNY and CDR2 SVGAGI come from the germline V gene (reference sequence). The CDR3 is 16 amino acids. The CDR3 DNA is TGTGCCAGCAGTTACTCGAACCTAGCGGGAGTAGGCGAGCAGTTCTTC. Translating it yields CASSYSNLAGVGEQFF.

This clone occurred once. This chain connects TRBV5-1 to TRBJ1-1; D call uncertain. Germline CDR1 is SGHRS and CDR2 is YFSETQ. Trimming took 0 bases from V and 5 from J, leaving 14 bases between them. The CDR3 contains 15 residues. CDR3 DNA: TGCGCCAGCAGCTTGGGTGGAGGGTTGGGAACTGAAGCTTTCTTT. Protein sequence: CASSLGGGLGTEAFF.

The CDR3 sequence is CASSERDRTYVNGYTF. The DNA of the CDR3 is TGTGCCAGCAGTGAACGGGACAGGACTTATGTTAATGGCTACACCTTC. The genes are TRBV6-1 and TRBJ1-2; the match to TRBD1 covers 8 bases. With 2 bases clipped from V and 6 bases from J, the junction kept 11 bases outside the gene matches. CDR1 and CDR2 (germline): MNHNS, SASEGT. This CDR3 comprises 16 residues.

The chain uses TRBV7-6 and TRBJ2-1; D not resolved. The CDR3 covers 14 residues. V was cut by 3 bases and J by 4 bases, with 10 bases left in between. Germline CDR1 is SGHVS and CDR2 is FNYEAQ. The CDR3 loop is CASSFGGFYNEQFF. In DNA, the CDR3 is TGTGCCAGCAGCTTCGGCGGTTTTTACAATGAGCAGTTCTTC.

The chain employs TRBV25-1 and TRBJ2-4; TRBD1 agrees at 8 bases. The CDR3 is made up of 15 amino acids. V gave up 2 bases and J gave up 1 base; unmatched junction bases: 1. Germline CDR1 is MGHDK and CDR2 is SYGVNS. The CDR3 nucleotides are TGTGCCAGCAGTGAACAGGGGGCGGCCAAAAACATTCAGTACTTC. Translating gives CASSEQGAAKNIQYF.

The gene calls are TRBV10-3 and TRBJ2-2; 10 positions agree with TRBD2. The CDR3 is made up of 18 amino acids. V dropped 0 bases and J dropped 2; count of bases not matched to a gene: 6. Germline V lookup: CDR1 ENHRY, CDR2 SYGVKD. The CDR3 here is CAISESYPSGSNTGELFF. Written as DNA, the CDR3 is TGTGCCATCAGTGAGTCTTATCCTAGCGGGAGTAACACCGGGGAGCTGTTTTTT.

This chain links TRBV6-5 with TRBJ2-1; D remains ambiguous. V gave up 6 bases and J gave up 8 bases, with 14 bases separating them. In germline, CDR1 is MNHEY, CDR2 SVGAGI. The CDR3 is made up of 13 amino acids. In DNA, the CDR3 is TGTGCCAGCAGACCCTCGTTCGCGGATGAGCAGTTCTTC. Its protein is CASRPSFADEQFF.

The V gene is TRBV7-2, the J gene TRBJ2-2, with no clear D. The germline V gene encodes CDR1 SGHTA and CDR2 FQGNSA. The CDR3 runs to 14 residues. Trimming took 6 bases from V and 1 from J, leaving 9 bases between them. DNA for the CDR3: TGTGCCAGCAGTGGAAACAGGAACACCGGGGAGCTGTTTTTT. It codes for CASSGNRNTGELFF.

V usage is TRBV19 and J usage is TRBJ1-2; TRBD1 is a possible D gene (6 bases). V was pared by 3 bases and J by 8 bases, with 19 bases between. The CDR3 is 15 residues long. Germline-derived CDR1 and CDR2 are LNHDA and SQIVND (reference sequence). The CDR3 sequence: CASSILNRVACGYTF. As DNA, the CDR3 is TGTGCCAGTAGTATTTTGAACAGGGTGGCGTGCGGCTACACCTTC. Full variable domain (missing parts from reference TRBV19 and TRBJ1-2): DGGITQSPKYLFRKEGQNVTLSCEQNLNHDAMYWYRQDPGQGLRLIYYSQIVNDFQKGDIAEGYSVSREKKESFPLTVTSAQKNPTAFYLCASSILNRVACGYTFGSGTRLTVV.

This chain uses TRBV11-2 with TRBJ2-2; D gene uncertain. V lost 5 bases, J lost 7 bases, and 5 bases lay in between. CDR1 and CDR2 (germline): SGHAT, FQNNGV. The CDR3 is made up of 11 amino acids. DNA of the CDR3: TGTGCCAGCAGCCCGTTCGGGGAGCTGTTTTTT. Translation: CASSPFGELFF. The full variable domain, with the rest looked up from reference TRBV11-2 and TRBJ2-2, is EAGVAQSPRYKIIEKRQSVAFWCNPISGHATLYWYQQILGQGPKLLIQFQNNGVVDDSQLPKDRFSAERLKGVDSTLKIQPAKLEDSAVYLCASSPFGELFFGEGSRLTVL.

The chain has TRBV6-1 and TRBJ2-6; D is perhaps TRBD1 (7 bases). CDR1 MNHNS and CDR2 SASEGT come from the germline V gene. V shed 5 bases and J shed 10 bases, with 15 bases lying between them. The CDR3 contains 14 residues. This CDR3 is CASSLRTGGNVLTF. CDR3 nucleotide sequence: TGTGCCAGCAGTCTCCGGACAGGAGGGAACGTCCTGACTTTC.

The chain employs TRBV5-1 and TRBJ2-2; tentative D call: TRBD2 (5 bases). Germline lookup yields CDR1 SGHRS and CDR2 YFSETQ. Trimming left V 5 bases short and J 5 bases short, with 13 bases between. The CDR3 loop spans 14 amino acids. The CDR3 loop reads CASRDASSTGELFF. The CDR3 bases are TGCGCCAGCAGAGACGCTAGCAGTACCGGGGAGCTGTTTTTT.

The J gene is TRBJ2-5, the V gene TRBV4-2; 7 bases are shared with TRBD2. The junction had 7 bases not matched to a gene; V was cut back by 0 bases and J by 3 bases. CDR1 LGHNA and CDR2 YNFKEQ come from the germline V gene. The CDR3 loop spans 16 amino acids. CDR3 sequence (DNA): TGTGCCAGCAGCCAAGATTGGGGGAGGGATGAAGAGACCCAGTACTTC. This sequence encodes CASSQDWGRDEETQYF.

This clone has just one count. This chain connects TRBV28 to TRBJ1-5; 7 positions agree with TRBD1. Germline lookup yields CDR1 MDHEN and CDR2 SYDVKM. V lost 6 bases, J lost 3 bases, and 14 bases stayed unmatched. The CDR3 is 17 residues long. In DNA form, the CDR3 reads TGTGCCAGCAGGCAGCGATCCGGGACAGAAACCAATCAGCCCCAGCATTTT. Amino acid sequence: CASRQRSGTETNQPQHF.

The sample holds one count of this clone. This chain connects TRBV29-1 to TRBJ2-5; 7 positions match TRBD1. The CDR3 runs to 14 residues. The V gene's germline CDR1 is SQVTM and CDR2 ANQGSEA. Unmatched junction bases numbered 5, after V lost 0 bases and J lost 4 bases. CDR3 sequence: CSVEDRNRGETQYF. The CDR3 DNA sequence: TGCAGCGTTGAAGATAGGAACAGGGGAGAGACCCAGTACTTC.

The chain uses TRBV15 and TRBJ2-1; D remains unclear. This CDR3 has 15 amino acids. Trimming stripped 1 base from V and 5 bases from J, with 12 bases between. Germline V gene data show CDR1 as LNHNV and CDR2 as YYDKDF (reference sequence). CDR3 loop: CATSRGVRRNNEQFF. In nucleotides, the CDR3 is TGTGCCACCAGCAGAGGAGTAAGGAGAAACAATGAGCAGTTCTTC.